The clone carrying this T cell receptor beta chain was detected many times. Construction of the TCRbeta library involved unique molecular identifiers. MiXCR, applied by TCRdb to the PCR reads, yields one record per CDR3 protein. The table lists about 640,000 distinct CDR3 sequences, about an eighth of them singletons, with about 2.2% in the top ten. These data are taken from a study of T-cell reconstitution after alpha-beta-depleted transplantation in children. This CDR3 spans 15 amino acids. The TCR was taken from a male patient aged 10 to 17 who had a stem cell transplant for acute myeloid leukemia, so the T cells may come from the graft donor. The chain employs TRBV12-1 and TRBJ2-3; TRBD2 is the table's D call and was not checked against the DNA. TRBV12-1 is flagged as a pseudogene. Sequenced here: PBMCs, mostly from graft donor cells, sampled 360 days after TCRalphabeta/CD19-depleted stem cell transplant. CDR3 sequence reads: CASSFDAGGTDTQYF. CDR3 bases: TGTGCCAGCAGCTTTGATGCGGGAGGCACAGATACGCAGTATTTT.